The text below deals with one T cell receptor beta chain. Its antigen remains unidentified. The source of the sample is a study of human versus mouse CDR3 diversity and MHC coevolution. Study outcomes and limitations: Human CDR3s averaged more deletions and insertions than mouse CDR3s. iCHAO1 estimated the human TCR beta repertoire at about 1.6 million clonotypes. Human T cells underwent selection on a handful of different MHC II alleles.

The data were produced by immunoSEQ multiplex PCR, yet TCRdb's version contains in-frame clones alone and is incomplete. The table records around 77,000 clones, roughly 92% of them present only once. Naive CD4 T cells, CD45RO-negative and CD62L-positive, were flow-sorted from PBMCs. This clonotype was obtained from a person aged 30 to 70 in good health. Sequencing input: naive CD4+ T cells from blood. Subset specified: CD45RO-negative CD62L-positive naive CD4 T cells.

The CDR3: CASSQVGQGYEQFF. The CDR3 nucleotides read TGTGCCAGCAGCCAAGTCGGACAGGGATATGAGCAGTTCTTC. The V call is TRBV4-2, the J call TRBJ2-1; TRBD1 matches at 8 bases. Germline CDR1 reads LGHNA; CDR2 reads YNFKEQ. V lost 1 base to trimming and J lost 8 bases; unmatched junction nucleotides: 4. CDR3 length: 14 residues.